This T cell receptor (beta chain) was identified during a study of regulatory T cells in long-lasting Graves disease. Building of the TCR beta libraries involved iRepertoire HTBI primers and Arm-PCR of CDR3 regions. TCRdb re-derived calls from the multiplex PCR reads in MiXCR, one entry per CDR3 protein. In the table there are some 490,000 distinct CDR3 sequences, 12% of which are singletons. This CDR3 is built from 15 residues. V lost 6 bases to trimming and J lost 0 bases; unmatched junction nucleotides: 6. CDR1 is SGHKS, CDR2 YYEKEE, per germline (reference sequence). Noted time point: newly diagnosed GD, antithyroid drugs for less than 3 months. The TCR library was made from RNA that had been extracted from PBMCs in TRIzol. These data were likewise used in another study, on T cells in Graves' hyperthyroidism and ophthalmopathy.

The starting material was peripheral blood mononuclear cells (PBMCs), obtained at new diagnosis, from a patient treated with antithyroid drugs. The V gene is TRBV5-5, the J gene TRBJ2-4, with 7 bases identical to TRBD1. The TCR sequence derives from a woman in her 30s with Graves disease. In DNA form, the CDR3 reads TGTGCCAGCAAACAGGGGTTCGTAGCCAAAAACATTCAGTACTTC. The encoded protein is CASKQGFVAKNIQYF.